One and the same sample provided the 14 T cell receptor beta chains below, sequenced in a study of cytomegalovirus exposure and HLA in healthy donors. The PCR made use of 60 Vbeta and 13 Jbeta primers. Assay used: immunoSEQ multiplex PCR; TCRdb lists only in-frame clones, some missing. The data hold 90,000 to 120,000 clones, with around three quarters observed a single time. Source material: PBMCs. Receptors originate from a woman between 45 and 65 years old in good health and CMV-seropositive.

Note on this clone: Other nucleotide sequences in the sample specify the same CDR3. This sequence joins TRBV2 and TRBJ1-3; possible D gene TRBD1, 5 bases. CDR1 and CDR2 from the germline V gene are SNHLY and FYNNEI. This CDR3 is built from 17 residues. Trimming cost V 2 bases and J 0 bases, with 14 bases left between them. CDR3 in DNA: TGTGCCAGCAGTGAACGGGGGGAACTTAGCTCTGGAAACACCATATATTTT. This encodes CASSERGELSSGNTIYF.

The sample holds one count of this clone. The V call is TRBV9, the J call TRBJ2-3; TRBD2 aligns across 9 bases. This CDR3 is built from 17 residues. Germline loops: CDR1 SGDLS, CDR2 YYNGEE. V lost 0 bases and J lost 2; bases outside the gene matches: 7. In DNA, the CDR3 is TGTGCCAGCAGCGTAGGAGGCGGGGGGGCATACACAGATACGCAGTATTTT. It is translated as CASSVGGGGAYTDTQYF.

The V call is TRBV11-2, the J call TRBJ2-1, with TRBD2 as a possible D gene (7 bases). From germline, CDR1 is SGHAT and CDR2 FQNNGV. The CDR3 spans 11 residues. Trimming cost V 5 bases and J 9 bases, with 8 bases left between them. CDR3 loop: CASSRGAEQFF. The DNA for the CDR3 is TGTGCCAGCAGCCGGGGGGCTGAGCAGTTCTTC.

This clone was detected only once. The CDR3 loop reads CASSLGQGAEAFF. The CDR3 bases are TGTGCCAGCAGCCTTGGACAGGGAGCTGAAGCTTTCTTT. The chain is built from TRBV7-9 and TRBJ1-1; 8 positions agree with TRBD1. The germline V gene encodes CDR1 SEHNR and CDR2 FQNEAQ (reference sequence). The CDR3 runs 13 residues. V trimming: 5 bases; J trimming: 6 bases; junction bases outside the gene matches: 5.

The chain carries TRBV18 and TRBJ1-1; 8 nucleotides match TRBD1. V lost 6 bases to trimming and J lost 0 bases; unmatched junction nucleotides: 12. Germline V gene lookup returns CDR1 KGHSH and CDR2 LQKENI. CDR3 length: 17 amino acids. CDR3 nucleotide sequence: TGTGCCAGCTCTCTCCTAGGGACAGGCTACATGAACACTGAAGCTTTCTTT. Amino acid sequence: CASSLLGTGYMNTEAFF.

This rearrangement joins TRBV15 to TRBJ1-1; the D is unclear. Germline loops: CDR1 LNHNV, CDR2 YYDKDF (reference sequence). V was clipped by 4 bases and J by 0 bases, with 9 bases between them. The CDR3 has 14 residues. The DNA of the CDR3 is TGTGCCACCAGCAAGTCAACAGTGAACACTGAAGCTTTCTTT. Translated: CATSKSTVNTEAFF.

A few counts support this clone. CDR3 loop: CASSIRLAGEEYF. CDR3 DNA: TGTGCCAGCAGTATTAGACTAGCGGGAGAGGAGTACTTC. The chain uses TRBV27 and TRBJ2-7; 12 nucleotides match TRBD2. The CDR3 runs 13 residues. In germline, CDR1 is MNHEY, CDR2 SMNVEV (reference sequence). The V gene end was trimmed by 5 bases and the J gene end by 11 bases; junction bases not matched to a gene: 7.

J is TRBJ2-5 and V is TRBV6-5, with D perhaps matching TRBD2 (5 bases). CDR3 size: 15 residues. The germline V gene has CDR1 MNHEY and CDR2 SVGAGI. V lost 2 bases and J lost 1, with 11 bases in between. As DNA, the CDR3 is TGTGCCAGCAGTTACACGGGGTCAGTCCAAGAGACCCAGTACTTC. Translation gives CASSYTGSVQETQYF.

In this sample, this clone turned up once. V is TRBV10-2 and J is TRBJ2-5; 8 positions agree with TRBD1. The CDR3 is 18 residues long. CDR1 and CDR2 from the germline V gene are WSHSY and SAAADI. The V gene end was trimmed by 0 bases and the J gene end by 2 bases; junction bases not matched to a gene: 11. CDR3 bases: TGCGCCAGCAGTGAGTCCCGATGGACAGGGCTTAGACAAGAGACCCAGTACTTC. Its translation: CASSESRWTGLRQETQYF.

There are a few counts of this clone. V is TRBV28 and J is TRBJ1-4, with D unresolved. Germline CDR1 reads MDHEN; CDR2 reads SYDVKM. This CDR3 region has 16 residues. Trimming cost V 5 bases and J 8 bases, with 21 bases left between them. CDR3 coding DNA: TGTGCCAGCAGTAAAAATTCAGGCCTTTATCGGGAAAAACTGTTTTTT. Translation gives CASSKNSGLYREKLFF.

The chain recombines TRBV6-6 with TRBJ1-1; 8 bases are shared with TRBD1. CDR3 length: 13 amino acids. V gave up 10 bases and J gave up 6 bases; unmatched junction bases: 10. The V gene's germline CDR1 is MNHNY and CDR2 SVGAGI (reference sequence). The CDR3 protein is CATTPETGAEAFF. CDR3 nucleotides: TGTGCCACAACGCCAGAGACAGGGGCTGAAGCTTTCTTT.

The chain couples TRBV5-4 to TRBJ2-3; a weak D match, TRBD2 (6 bases). From germline, CDR1 is SGHNT and CDR2 YYREEE (reference sequence). The CDR3 covers 16 residues. Trimming took 2 bases from V and 5 from J, leaving 18 bases between them. The CDR3 DNA sequence: TGTGCCAGCAGCTTAGGAGGGAGAGGGAGTGGAGATACGCAGTATTTT. Translation gives CASSLGGRGSGDTQYF. Together with reference TRBV5-4 and TRBJ2-3, the CDR3 gives the full variable domain: ETGVTQSPTHLIKTRGQQVTLRCSSQSGHNTVSWYQQALGQGPQFIFQYYREEENGRGNFPPRFSGLQFPNYSSELNVNALELDDSALYLCASSLGGRGSGDTQYFGPGTRLTVL.

The chain carries TRBV25-1 and TRBJ1-2; 9 positions match TRBD1. Per germline, CDR1 MGHDK and CDR2 SYGVNS. The CDR3 spans 14 residues. V shed 3 bases, J shed 7 bases, and the junction held 6 bases outside the gene matches. CDR3 sequence: CASSDRDRAVGYTF. The CDR3 DNA reads as TGTGCCAGCAGTGACCGGGACAGGGCGGTTGGCTACACCTTC.

This clone was picked up a small number of times. The chain links TRBV11-2 to TRBJ1-2; 8 nucleotides line up with TRBD1. The CDR3 sequence is 14 residues long. Trimming at V came to 3 bases and at J to 11 bases, leaving 11 bases not matched to a gene. Germline V gives CDR1 SGHAT, CDR2 FQNNGV. The CDR3: CASSFGQGPGRYTF. As DNA, the CDR3 is TGTGCCAGCAGCTTTGGACAGGGCCCTGGGCGGTACACCTTC.